This TCR beta chain was observed in a study of molecular identifiers for immune sequencing clone quantification. TCRdb analysed the PCR reads with MiXCR anew, one entry per CDR3 protein. Of about 510,000 distinct CDR3 sequences in the sample, 20% to 25% were seen once. Libraries of naive CD8 cells were prepared from around 20,000 to 990,000 sorted cells using 10%, 30% or 50% RNA. The trim removed 6 bases at V and 3 bases at J, leaving 12 bases unmatched. Germline CDR1 reads WSHSY; CDR2 reads SAAADI. CDR3 length: 16 amino acids. The sample holds a few counts of this clonotype. The source of this sequence is a human donor in good health. Some libraries in this study had Jurkat cell RNA spiked in. The chain joins TRBV10-2 to TRBJ2-7; 9 bases are a match to TRBD1. The sequenced sample consisted of naive CD8+ T cells from blood, with Jurkat cell RNA spiked in. Subset in this sample: FACS-sorted CD8+CD4-CCR7+CD45RA+ naive T cells. For the CDR3, the DNA is TGCGCCAGCAGGGACAAACCGGGACAGGGCCTCTACGAGCAGTACTTC. Amino acid sequence: CASRDKPGQGLYEQYF.